The TCR beta chain under discussion was sequenced for a study of cytomegalovirus exposure and HLA in healthy donors. Amplification used 60 Vbeta primers and 13 Jbeta primers. Profiled with immunoSEQ multiplex PCR; TCRdb holds only in-frame clones, not every one. Counted here are about 140,000 clones, roughly 86% occurring once; the ten biggest clones make up roughly 3.2%. Germline CDR1 reads MNHEY; CDR2 reads SMNVEV (reference sequence). V gave up 5 bases and J gave up 7 bases; unmatched junction bases: 7. The CDR3 covers 13 residues. The receptor was isolated from a man between 18 and 35 years old in good health and CMV-seropositive. The chain employs TRBV27 and TRBJ2-5, with 7 nucleotides matching TRBD2. Material: PBMCs. The CDR3 here is CASSLAPGGTQYF. In DNA, the CDR3 is TGTGCCAGCAGTCTCGCCCCGGGGGGGACCCAGTACTTC.